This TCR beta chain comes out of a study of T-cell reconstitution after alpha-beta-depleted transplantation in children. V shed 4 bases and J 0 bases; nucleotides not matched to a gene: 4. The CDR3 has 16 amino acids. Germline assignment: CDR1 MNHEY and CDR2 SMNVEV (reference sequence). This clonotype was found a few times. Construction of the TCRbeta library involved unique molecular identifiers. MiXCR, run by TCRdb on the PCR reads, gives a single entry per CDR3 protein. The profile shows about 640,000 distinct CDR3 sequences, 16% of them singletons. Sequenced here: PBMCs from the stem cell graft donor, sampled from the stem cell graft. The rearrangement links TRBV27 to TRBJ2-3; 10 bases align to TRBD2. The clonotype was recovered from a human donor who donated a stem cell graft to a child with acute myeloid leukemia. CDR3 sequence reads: CASSSSGGTSTDTQYF. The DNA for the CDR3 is TGTGCCAGCAGTTCTAGCGGGGGCACGAGCACAGATACGCAGTATTTT.